These T cell receptor beta chains were read from a single sample in a study of cytomegalovirus exposure and HLA in healthy donors. Sequencing used immunoSEQ multiplex PCR; TCRdb keeps in-frame clones, though not all of them. The table has 260,000 or so clones, 80% to 95% seen once. Sequenced material: PBMCs. Receptor source: a woman in her twenties or thirties in good health and CMV-seronegative. Each CDR3 is given with its conserved first and last residue. Each record gives: V gene, D gene, J gene, clone size, CDR3 DNA, CDR3 protein. D genes are given only for firm matches. The size field is filled for only some rows; it gives once, few, many or a size class.

>TRBV28|TRBD1|TRBJ1-4|once
TGTGCCAGCAGTGTCAGGGGGGGTAATGAAAAACTGTTTTTT
CASSVRGGNEKLFF
>TRBV6-5|.|TRBJ2-2|.
TGTGCCAGCAGTTACGAAGGGGACCACACCGGGGAGCTGTTTTTT
CASSYEGDHTGELFF
>TRBV18|.|TRBJ2-3|.
TGTGCCAGGACAAGAGATACGCAGTATTTT
CARTRDTQYF
>TRBV2|.|TRBJ2-3|.
TGTGCCAGCAGTTCACAGGGTCGCACAGATACGCAGTATTTT
CASSSQGRTDTQYF
>TRBV2|.|TRBJ2-7|.
TGTGCCAGCAATCAAGGGGCGCCCTTACAAAGCTCCTACGAGCAGTACTTC
CASNQGAPLQSSYEQYF
>TRBV5-1|TRBD1|TRBJ2-3|.
TGCGCCAGCAGCGGACAGGGGGCCAGCACAGATACGCAGTATTTT
CASSGQGASTDTQYF
>TRBV4-1|.|TRBJ2-1|.
TGCGCCAGCAGCCAAGATGGGCCAGCATACAATGAGCAGTTCTTC
CASSQDGPAYNEQFF
>TRBV4-2|.|TRBJ2-7|.
TGTGCCAGCAGCCAAGGGGGCTCATCCTACGAGCAGTACTTC
CASSQGGSSYEQYF
>TRBV19|.|TRBJ2-4|.
TGTGCCAGTAGTATAGATCTATGGTTCTCAGCAGAAAACATTCAGTACTTC
CASSIDLWFSAENIQYF
>TRBV7-2|.|TRBJ2-1|.
TGTGCCAGCAGCTTATGGGTAGACAACCCCTCCTACAATGAGCAGTTCTTC
CASSLWVDNPSYNEQFF
>TRBV29-1|.|TRBJ2-5|.
TGCAGCGTCCACCAAGAGACCCAGTACTTC
CSVHQETQYF
>TRBV15|.|TRBJ2-2|.
TGTGCCACCAGCTGGAGCCCAACTCGGAACCCCGGGGAGCTGTTTTTT
CATSWSPTRNPGELFF
>TRBV7-3|.|TRBJ2-2|.
TGTGCCAGCAGCTTTGGGGGCACCGGGGAGCTGTTTTTT
CASSFGGTGELFF
>TRBV7-9|.|TRBJ2-7|.
TGTGCCAGCAGCTTGGTCCAGGACCTCGACCAAAGTTTCTACGAGCAGTACTTC
CASSLVQDLDQSFYEQYF
>TRBV10-3|TRBD1|TRBJ1-1|once
TGTGCCATCAGAACCGGGACAGCGAACACTGAAGCTTTCTTT
CAIRTGTANTEAFF
>TRBV18|TRBD1|TRBJ1-2|.
TGTGCCAGCTCACCGAGACAGGGTGGTGGGTATGGCTACACCTTC
CASSPRQGGGYGYTF
>TRBV20-1|.|TRBJ1-3|.
TGCAGTGGCGGGTCTGGAAACACCATATATTTT
CSGGSGNTIYF
>TRBV27|.|TRBJ2-3|once
TGTGCCAGCAGTTTATCGTACCAGGGGAGAGATACGCAGTATTTT
CASSLSYQGRDTQYF
>TRBV5-1|TRBD2|TRBJ2-3|.
TGCGCCAGCAGCTTGTTCTCGCGGACTAGCGTCGGTTCAGATACGCAGTATTTT
CASSLFSRTSVGSDTQYF
>TRBV28|.|TRBJ2-7|.
TGTGCCAGCAGTTTCCGACGTACGTCCGAGCAGTACTTC
CASSFRRTSEQYF
>TRBV6-1|.|TRBJ2-3|.
TGTGCCAGCAGTCCTCAGGGTACAGATACGCAGTATTTT
CASSPQGTDTQYF
>TRBV10-1|.|TRBJ2-5|.
TGCGCCAGCAGTGTCCCCCGCGGGCAGGGGACCCAGTACTTC
CASSVPRGQGTQYF
>TRBV9|.|TRBJ2-5|.
TGTGCCAGCAGCGTAGATGTGGAGGGGGGGCTGAAAGAGACCCAGTACTTC
CASSVDVEGGLKETQYF
>TRBV13|.|TRBJ1-5|.
TGTGCCAGCAGCCCAGGGCCGGATCAGCCCCAGCATTTT
CASSPGPDQPQHF
>TRBV14|.|TRBJ2-5|.
TGTGCCAGCAGCAAATGGCGAGGGCGCGAAGAGACCCAGTACTTC
CASSKWRGREETQYF
>TRBV5-1|TRBD1|TRBJ2-7|.
TGCGCCAGCAGCTTGGGGACAGGACCCTACGAGCAGTACTTC
CASSLGTGPYEQYF
>TRBV4-1|TRBD1|TRBJ2-5|few
TGCGCCAGCAGCCTGGGGACAGAAGAGACCCAGTACTTC
CASSLGTEETQYF
>TRBV13|.|TRBJ2-7|.
TGTGCCAGCAGCACCGGACGGTCCTACGAGCAGTACTTC
CASSTGRSYEQYF
>TRBV28|.|TRBJ1-1|.
TGTGCCAGCAGTTTTGCAGGGGCTAACTCTGAAGCTTTCTTT
CASSFAGANSEAFF
>TRBV9|TRBD1|TRBJ2-5|.
TGTGCCAGCAGCGGACAGGGGACCCAAGAGACCCAGTACTTC
CASSGQGTQETQYF
>TRBV6-1|.|TRBJ2-7|.
TGTGCCAGCAGTGCCACCAGGGATTTCCACGAGCAGTACTTC
CASSATRDFHEQYF
>TRBV6-5|.|TRBJ1-5|.
TGTGCCAGCAGTTTGGACGGTAGCAATCAGCCCCAGCATTTT
CASSLDGSNQPQHF
>TRBV4-3|TRBD1|TRBJ1-1|.
TGCGCCAGCAGTCAAAGTCCGCAGGGGGTGACTGAAGCTTTCTTT
CASSQSPQGVTEAFF
>TRBV7-9|TRBD1|TRBJ1-4|.
TGTGCCAGCAGCTTACCAGGACAGGCGGAAAAACTGTTTTTT
CASSLPGQAEKLFF
>TRBV28|TRBD1|TRBJ1-2|.
TGTGCCACCCACCCTATCTCTGGCAGGGGGTATGGCTACACCTTC
CATHPISGRGYGYTF
>TRBV5-1|.|TRBJ2-2|.
TGCGCCAGCAGCTTGCGTCAAAACACCGGGGAGCTGTTTTTT
CASSLRQNTGELFF
>TRBV7-3|.|TRBJ2-5|once
TGTGCCAGCAGCTTACACAGCAAAGAGACCCAGTACTTC
CASSLHSKETQYF
>TRBV28|.|TRBJ2-1|.
TGTGCCAGCAGCCCCACAGGGAGCTTCTACAATGAGCAGTTCTTC
CASSPTGSFYNEQFF
>TRBV7-9|TRBD1|TRBJ1-4|.
TGTGCCAGCAGCTTAGGGACAGGGGCGAGGGAAAAACTGTTTTTT
CASSLGTGAREKLFF
>TRBV19|.|TRBJ2-7|.
TGTGCCAGTAGGGTGGGGCCTGCCTCCTACGAGCAGTACTTC
CASRVGPASYEQYF
>TRBV10-1|TRBD1|TRBJ2-7|few
TGCGCCAAGCGGGGACAGGGACACGACGAGCAGTACTTC
CAKRGQGHDEQYF
>TRBV9|.|TRBJ1-2|once
TGTGCCAGCAGCAAAAATAGGGACGACTATGGCTACACCTTC
CASSKNRDDYGYTF
>TRBV14|TRBD2|TRBJ2-1|.
TGTGCCAGCAGCCAAGATCCCGGGGGGGGGTACAATGAGCAGTTCTTC
CASSQDPGGGYNEQFF
>TRBV10-3|TRBD2|TRBJ2-7|.
TGTGCCATCAGTCTCGGGGGGGCTTACGAGCAGTACTTC
CAISLGGAYEQYF
>TRBV9|.|TRBJ2-7|.
TGTGCCAGCAGCCCAAGAGGGGGACTTTACATTGAGGACTACGAGCAGTACTTC
CASSPRGGLYIEDYEQYF
>TRBV7-3|.|TRBJ1-5|.
TGTGCCAGCACCTCCCAGGGTTTTAGCAATCAGCCCCAGCATTTT
CASTSQGFSNQPQHF